These 14 T cell receptor beta chains originate from one sample sequenced in a study of prognosis after radiotherapy for stage I lung cancer. TCR beta CDR3 was amplified from genomic DNA by two-round multiplex PCR. First-round PCR, the initial amplification, used primers specific to each TRBV and TRBJ gene. Each CDR3 protein gets one entry after TCRdb re-called the multiplex PCR reads with MiXCR. The sample has 50,000 to 75,000 distinct CDR3 sequences, 26% seen once. Sequenced material: PBMCs, taken before or after stereotactic body radiation therapy (not recorded which). These receptors were obtained from a donor over 45 with non-small cell lung cancer.

A note on this clonotype: With a much larger clone just one base away, this may be a read error. The chain couples TRBV20-1 to TRBJ1-5; D may be TRBD1 (6 bases). Looked up from germline, CDR1 is DFQATT and CDR2 is SNEGSKA (reference sequence). CDR3 length: 14 residues. V gave up 5 bases and J gave up 6 bases, with 17 bases separating them. CDR3 DNA: TGCAGTGCTCAGCAGGGGATGGGCATTCAGCCCCAGCATTTT. This codes for CSAQQGMGIQPQHF.

Many counts were recorded for this clonotype. V usage is TRBV20-1 and J usage is TRBJ1-4; a possible D gene is TRBD1 (5 bases). The CDR3 consists of 13 residues. V was cut by 4 bases and J by 6 bases, with 12 bases left in between. Germline CDR1 DFQATT, CDR2 SNEGSKA (reference sequence). CDR3 amino acids: CSAKTEPDEKLFF. DNA for the CDR3: TGCAGTGCTAAGACAGAGCCGGATGAAAAACTGTTTTTT.

This clonotype occurred many times. V usage is TRBV3-1 and J usage is TRBJ2-6; 10 bases are a match to TRBD1. This CDR3 region has 17 residues. Germline lookup yields CDR1 LGHDT and CDR2 YNNKEL (reference sequence). V trimming: 3 bases; J trimming: 1 base; junction bases outside the gene matches: 3. The CDR3, as DNA: TGTGCCAGCAGCCACGGACAGGGGGTGTCTGGGGCCAACGTCCTGACTTTC. It translates to CASSHGQGVSGANVLTF.

J is TRBJ1-1 and V is TRBV20-1; TRBD1 matches 7 bases. The CDR3 runs to 13 residues. Germline CDR1 and CDR2: DFQATT and SNEGSKA (reference sequence). For the CDR3, the DNA is TGCACAAACAGGGGTTCGTTGAACACTGAAGCTTTCTTT. This sequence encodes CTNRGSLNTEAFF.

This clonotype showed up many times. This chain links TRBV3-1 with TRBJ2-7, with D perhaps assigned TRBD1 or TRBD2 (5 bases each). The germline V gene has CDR1 LGHDT and CDR2 YNNKEL (reference sequence). The CDR3 spans 14 residues. Deletions cut 3 bases from V and 5 bases from J, with 14 bases between. The CDR3 nucleotides are TGTGCCAGCAGCCATACAGAGGGGCTGGACGAGCAGTACTTC. Translation gives CASSHTEGLDEQYF.

As concerns this clonotype: A junction boundary mismatches the germline segment, possibly from a read error. This sequence joins TRBV6-1 and TRBJ2-1, with TRBD2 identical over 7 bases. Germline-derived CDR1 and CDR2 are MNHNS and SASEGT. The length of the CDR3 is 18 residues. The CDR3 sequence is CASSERAGVATTYNDQFF. CDR3 bases: TGTGCCAGCAGTGAGCGCGCGGGGGTGGCCACTACCTACAATGATCAGTTCTTC.

This clonotype was seen repeatedly, ten times or more. The chain links TRBV12-3 or TRBV12-4 to TRBJ2-3, with D possibly matching TRBD1 (5 bases). CDR3 size: 14 residues. With 2 bases removed from V and 5 bases from J, the gap between germline ends came to 11 bases. CDR3 nucleotide sequence: TGTGCCAGCAGTTTATATCGCAGGGAAGATACGCAGTATTTT. Protein: CASSLYRREDTQYF.

This clonotype was counted many times. The gene calls are TRBV2 and TRBJ2-3, with D possibly matching TRBD1 (5 bases). The CDR3 runs to 13 residues. Germline CDR1 and CDR2: SNHLY and FYNNEI. The V gene lost 7 bases and the J gene lost 4 bases, with 12 bases spanning the gap. The DNA for the CDR3 is TGTGCCAGCACCAGGACATGGCCAGATACGCAGTATTTT. As protein: CASTRTWPDTQYF.

Remarks on this clonotype: The junction shows a germline mismatch at one end, possibly a read error. The chain is built from TRBV6-2 or TRBV6-3 and TRBJ1-1; D ambiguous. This CDR3 has 15 amino acids. From germline, CDR1 is MNHEY and CDR2 SVGEGT. The CDR3 coding sequence is TGTGCGAGCAGTGCACCGGGCCCACCAAGGGTGAAAGCTTTCTTT. Translated: CASSAPGPPRVKAFF.

In regard to this clonotype: Compared with germline, one end of the junction differs, possibly owing to a read error. The chain employs TRBV6-2 or TRBV6-3 and TRBJ2-1; D gene unclear. Germline V gene data show CDR1 as MNHEY and CDR2 as SVGEGT. This CDR3 region has 13 residues. CDR3 coding DNA: TGTGCCAGCAGTTATTTAGGGAAGCAGGAGCAGCTCTTC. Amino acids: CASSYLGKQEQLF.

This clonotype came up many times. The V call is TRBV7-9, the J call TRBJ1-1; D call uncertain. The CDR3 extends over 12 amino acids. Germline V gene data show CDR1 as SEHNR and CDR2 as FQNEAQ (reference sequence). The V gene lost 3 bases and the J gene lost 6 bases, with 8 bases spanning the gap. CDR3: CASSFGSSEAFF. CDR3 in DNA: TGTGCCAGCAGCTTTGGGTCCTCTGAAGCTTTCTTT. The complete variable domain, with remaining parts taken from reference TRBV7-9 and TRBJ1-1, reads DTGVSQNPRHKITKRGQNVTFRCDPISEHNRLYWYRQTLGQGPEFLTYFQNEAQLEKSRLLSDRFSAERPKGSFSTLEIQRTEQGDSAMYLCASSFGSSEAFFGQGTRLTVV.

About this clonotype itself: A far larger clone is one nucleotide away, so this likely arose from a read error. The chain links TRBV6-8 to TRBJ1-2, with TRBD1 identical over 7 bases. CDR3 length equals 16 residues. CDR1 is MNHGY, CDR2 SAAAGT, per germline. The CDR3 loop reads CVSSYPNDRANYGYTF. The CDR3 DNA reads as TGTGTCAGCAGTTACCCTAATGACAGGGCCAACTATGGCTACACCTTC.

In its sample, this clonotype was seen many times. The rearrangement joins TRBV7-6 to TRBJ2-1; D might be TRBD2 (5 bases). Trimming pared 1 base from V and 2 bases from J, leaving 12 bases between. The CDR3 covers 16 residues. Germline CDR1 is SGHVS and CDR2 is FNYEAQ. The DNA for the CDR3 is TGTGCCAGCAGCTTAGATCCCAGCGGCGCCTACAATGAGCAGTTCTTC. It encodes CASSLDPSGAYNEQFF.

This sequence joins TRBV27 and TRBJ2-6, with D tentatively TRBD2 (5 bases). With 2 bases removed from V and 1 base from J, the gap between germline ends came to 15 bases. Germline V gene sequence: CDR1 MNHEY, CDR2 SMNVEV (reference sequence). This CDR3 region has 18 residues. The CDR3 loop is CASSLIASRWSGANVLTF. DNA for the CDR3: TGTGCCAGCAGTTTAATAGCGTCAAGGTGGTCTGGGGCCAACGTCCTGACTTTC.